These T cell receptor beta chains were read from a single sample in a study of vaccination effects on CD4 cells after COVID-19. The table came from immunoSEQ multiplex PCR; TCRdb's copy has only in-frame clones and leaves some out. The sample records about 47,000 clones, about 70% being singletons. Their antigen targets remain unknown. The sequences come from CD4+ T cells from PBMCs cultured without peptide, collected after COVID-19 vaccination. Every receptor here comes from a human donor who received a COVID-19 vaccine. The CDR3 runs from the conserved cysteine through the conserved F or W. D genes are given only for firm matches. A row's size may be missing; if present it is once, few, many or a size class.

v_call: TRBV25-1
clone_size: few
d_call: NA
j_call: TRBJ2-6
cdr3_nt: TGTGCCAGCAGTGAATTCTGGTCCTCTGGGGCCAACGTCCTGACTTTC
cdr3_aa: CASSEFWSSGANVLTF

v_call: TRBV6-4
clone_size: NA
d_call: NA
j_call: TRBJ1-2
cdr3_nt: TGTGCCAGCAGTCCCTCGGGGGCCAACTATGGCTACACCTTC
cdr3_aa: CASSPSGANYGYTF

v_call: TRBV18
clone_size: few
d_call: TRBD1
j_call: TRBJ1-2
cdr3_nt: TGTGCCAGCTCACCAACGAGGGGACCACAGGGGGGAAACTATGGCTACACCTTC
cdr3_aa: CASSPTRGPQGGNYGYTF

v_call: TRBV7-6
clone_size: few
d_call: NA
j_call: TRBJ1-5
cdr3_nt: TGTGCCAGCAGCAAACAGGGAGATCAGCCCCAGCATTTT
cdr3_aa: CASSKQGDQPQHF

v_call: TRBV6-5
clone_size: NA
d_call: TRBD1
j_call: TRBJ2-1
cdr3_nt: TGTGCCAGCAGTTACGGGACAGCTAACAATGAGCAGTTCTTC
cdr3_aa: CASSYGTANNEQFF

v_call: TRBV30
clone_size: NA
d_call: NA
j_call: TRBJ1-6
cdr3_nt: TGTGCCTGGACCGGGGGGGCCCGGTCTAGCTCCTATAATTCACCCCTCCACTTT
cdr3_aa: CAWTGGARSSSYNSPLHF

v_call: TRBV4-1
clone_size: NA
d_call: NA
j_call: TRBJ1-4
cdr3_nt: TGCGCCAGCAGCCAAGTAAGACGTGAAAAACTGTTTTTT
cdr3_aa: CASSQVRREKLFF

v_call: TRBV5-1
clone_size: NA
d_call: TRBD2
j_call: TRBJ2-5
cdr3_nt: TGCGCCAGCAGCTTGGCTATCGGGAGGAAGGAAGAGACCCAGTACTTC
cdr3_aa: CASSLAIGRKEETQYF

v_call: TRBV5-1
clone_size: NA
d_call: NA
j_call: TRBJ2-7
cdr3_nt: TGCGCCAGCAGCTTTTCCGCCTACGAGCAGTACTTC
cdr3_aa: CASSFSAYEQYF

v_call: TRBV27
clone_size: NA
d_call: TRBD2
j_call: TRBJ2-1
cdr3_nt: TGTGCCAGCAGTCTAGCGGGATGGAGTTCCTACAATGAGCAGTTCTTC
cdr3_aa: CASSLAGWSSYNEQFF

v_call: TRBV5-8
clone_size: NA
d_call: NA
j_call: TRBJ2-1
cdr3_nt: TGTGCCAGCAGCGGGCCACTTCGGGGGCGCGATGAGCAGTTCTTC
cdr3_aa: CASSGPLRGRDEQFF

v_call: TRBV19
clone_size: NA
d_call: NA
j_call: TRBJ2-3
cdr3_nt: TGTGCCACCAGATTCTCCGGACAGAACACAGATACGCAGTATTTT
cdr3_aa: CATRFSGQNTDTQYF

v_call: TRBV5-1
clone_size: NA
d_call: TRBD1
j_call: TRBJ1-2
cdr3_nt: TGCGCCAGCAGACTGGACAGGAGATATGGCTACACCTTC
cdr3_aa: CASRLDRRYGYTF

v_call: TRBV21-1
clone_size: NA
d_call: NA
j_call: TRBJ1-5
cdr3_nt: TGTGCCAGGGAACCGGGGTACGTCGGCTATAGCAATCAGCCCCAGCATTTT
cdr3_aa: CAREPGYVGYSNQPQHF

v_call: TRBV19
clone_size: few
d_call: TRBD1
j_call: TRBJ2-7
cdr3_nt: TGTGCCAGCTCCGGGACAGGAGCTACCTACGAGCAGTACTTC
cdr3_aa: CASSGTGATYEQYF

v_call: TRBV24-1
clone_size: NA
d_call: NA
j_call: TRBJ1-1
cdr3_nt: TGTGCCACCAGTGACGTCCGGGCAGGCGAAGCTTTCTTT
cdr3_aa: CATSDVRAGEAFF

v_call: TRBV3-1/TRBV3-2
clone_size: few
d_call: NA
j_call: TRBJ1-2
cdr3_nt: TGTGCCAGCAGCCAAGGGGCAGGGGCCTATGGCTACACCTTC
cdr3_aa: CASSQGAGAYGYTF

v_call: TRBV11-2
clone_size: NA
d_call: TRBD1
j_call: TRBJ2-7
cdr3_nt: TGTGCCAGCAGTTTGGGACAGGGGTCCGGCGAGCAGTACTTC
cdr3_aa: CASSLGQGSGEQYF

v_call: TRBV7-2
clone_size: NA
d_call: TRBD1
j_call: TRBJ2-2
cdr3_nt: TGTGCCAGCAGCCGGGGACAGGGCGGCACCGGGGAGCTGTTTTTT
cdr3_aa: CASSRGQGGTGELFF

v_call: TRBV19
clone_size: NA
d_call: NA
j_call: TRBJ1-2
cdr3_nt: TGTGCCAGTACCATCCCCGGGGGGGTCGGGTATGGCTACACCTTC
cdr3_aa: CASTIPGGVGYGYTF

v_call: TRBV5-1
clone_size: NA
d_call: TRBD1
j_call: TRBJ1-1
cdr3_nt: TGCGCCAGCAGCCCCCGGACAGGCCGGGGGATGAACACTGAAGCTTTCTTT
cdr3_aa: CASSPRTGRGMNTEAFF

v_call: TRBV6-5
clone_size: NA
d_call: NA
j_call: TRBJ1-1
cdr3_nt: TGTGCCAGCAACCGGGGGCCGGGCACTGAAGCTTTCTTT
cdr3_aa: CASNRGPGTEAFF

v_call: TRBV13
clone_size: few
d_call: TRBD1
j_call: TRBJ1-3
cdr3_nt: TGTGCCAGCAGCTGGGACAGGGGGCCTGGAAACACCATATATTTT
cdr3_aa: CASSWDRGPGNTIYF

v_call: TRBV30
clone_size: NA
d_call: NA
j_call: TRBJ1-4
cdr3_nt: TGTGCCTGGAGAGCTAGGCGTGCAACTAATGAAAAACTGTTTTTT
cdr3_aa: CAWRARRATNEKLFF

v_call: TRBV10-3
clone_size: NA
d_call: TRBD2
j_call: TRBJ2-7
cdr3_nt: TGTGCCATCAGTGGTATTAGCGGGAGGGCCGGGGTCCACGAGCAGTACTTC
cdr3_aa: CAISGISGRAGVHEQYF

v_call: TRBV10-2
clone_size: NA
d_call: NA
j_call: TRBJ2-7
cdr3_nt: TGCGCCAGCAGGCTCCCGGGGCGCTACGAGCAGTACTTC
cdr3_aa: CASRLPGRYEQYF

v_call: TRBV3-1/TRBV3-2
clone_size: NA
d_call: NA
j_call: TRBJ1-3
cdr3_nt: TGTGCCAGCAGCCCTCGAGCAACGGGCCTCTCTGGAAACACCATATATTTT
cdr3_aa: CASSPRATGLSGNTIYF

v_call: TRBV9
clone_size: NA
d_call: NA
j_call: TRBJ2-1
cdr3_nt: TGTGCCAGCAGCGTAGCCCTAGATTCTTTGGTGAGTGAGCAGTTCTTC
cdr3_aa: CASSVALDSLVSEQFF

v_call: TRBV5-1
clone_size: NA
d_call: TRBD1
j_call: TRBJ1-2
cdr3_nt: TGCGCCAGCAGCAAACAGGGGGCGCTTGGCTACACCTTC
cdr3_aa: CASSKQGALGYTF

v_call: TRBV24-1
clone_size: NA
d_call: TRBD2
j_call: TRBJ2-3
cdr3_nt: TGTGCCACCAGTGATTTGGAGTTGGGGGGGACAGATACGCAGTATTTT
cdr3_aa: CATSDLELGGTDTQYF

v_call: TRBV10-2
clone_size: NA
d_call: NA
j_call: TRBJ1-1
cdr3_nt: TGCGCCAGCAGTGAATACTCTGAAGCTTTCTTT
cdr3_aa: CASSEYSEAFF

v_call: TRBV4-1
clone_size: NA
d_call: TRBD2
j_call: TRBJ2-3
cdr3_nt: TGCGCCAGCAGCCACTATAGCGGGAGGCGGGGAGATACGCAGTATTTT
cdr3_aa: CASSHYSGRRGDTQYF

v_call: TRBV11-2
clone_size: NA
d_call: NA
j_call: TRBJ2-1
cdr3_nt: TGTGCCAGCAGCTTAGATTCCTATAAGGGGCGTGAGCAGTTCTTC
cdr3_aa: CASSLDSYKGREQFF

v_call: TRBV7-2
clone_size: NA
d_call: TRBD1
j_call: TRBJ2-5
cdr3_nt: TGTGCCAGCAGCCGGGACAGGGGATCAGAGACCCAGTACTTC
cdr3_aa: CASSRDRGSETQYF

v_call: TRBV6-5
clone_size: NA
d_call: NA
j_call: TRBJ1-2
cdr3_nt: TGTGCCAGCAGGATCGACAGAAACTATGGCTACACCTTC
cdr3_aa: CASRIDRNYGYTF

v_call: TRBV18
clone_size: NA
d_call: TRBD2
j_call: TRBJ2-3
cdr3_nt: TGTGCCAGCTCCCCGGCGGGAGGCACAGATACGCAGTATTTT
cdr3_aa: CASSPAGGTDTQYF

v_call: TRBV19
clone_size: NA
d_call: NA
j_call: TRBJ1-6
cdr3_nt: TGTGCCAGTAGCGACCCAGGGGTTTACTCACCCCTCCACTTT
cdr3_aa: CASSDPGVYSPLHF

v_call: TRBV18
clone_size: few
d_call: NA
j_call: TRBJ1-2
cdr3_nt: TGTGCCAGCTCACCTGGGACGGATCATGGCTACACCTTC
cdr3_aa: CASSPGTDHGYTF

v_call: TRBV2
clone_size: NA
d_call: NA
j_call: TRBJ1-2
cdr3_nt: TGTGCCAGCAGTGCGACTCCCTATGGCTACACCTTC
cdr3_aa: CASSATPYGYTF

v_call: TRBV20-1
clone_size: NA
d_call: NA
j_call: TRBJ1-3
cdr3_nt: TGCAGTGCTAGTGGGGGCCCCGGGGTCTCTGGAAACACCATATATTTT
cdr3_aa: CSASGGPGVSGNTIYF

v_call: TRBV6-5
clone_size: few
d_call: TRBD2
j_call: TRBJ2-7
cdr3_nt: TGTGCCAGCACCGGGACTAGCGGTTCCTACGAGCAGTACTTC
cdr3_aa: CASTGTSGSYEQYF